A single sample is the source of the 10 T cell receptor beta chains below, sequenced in a study of cytotoxic CD8 clonotypes in ibrutinib-treated CLL. Some clones are missing from TCRdb's copy, which holds only in-frame ones; the method was immunoSEQ multiplex PCR. The sample has 130,000 or so clones, 70% to 80% seen once; the top ten hold more than 10%. The sample consisted of PBMCs, taken after 12 months of ibrutinib treatment. Every receptor here comes from a human donor with chronic lymphocytic leukemia.

This clone has just a few counts. The chain is built from TRBV2 and TRBJ2-1; 7 nucleotides match TRBD2. V lost 7 bases to trimming and J lost 7 bases; unmatched junction nucleotides: 10. From germline, CDR1 is SNHLY and CDR2 FYNNEI. This CDR3 is built from 14 residues. The CDR3 bases are TGTGCCAGCATGTACGGGGGGAGTGGGAATGAGCAGTTCTTC. Its protein product is CASMYGGSGNEQFF.

This clone has only one observation. The rearrangement links TRBV5-1 to TRBJ2-7; D unclear. V dropped 0 bases and J dropped 2 bases, with 12 bases sitting between them. CDR3 length equals 15 residues. Germline lookup yields CDR1 SGHRS and CDR2 YFSETQ. The CDR3 coding sequence is TGCGCCAGCAGCTTGGCAGACCGGGTCCCCTACGAGCAGTACTTC. Amino acid sequence: CASSLADRVPYEQYF. Drawing the rest from reference TRBV5-1 and TRBJ2-7, the complete variable domain is KAGVTQTPRYLIKTRGQQVTLSCSPISGHRSVSWYQQTPGQGLQFLFEYFSETQRNKGNFPGRFSGRQFSNSRSEMNVSTLELGDSALYLCASSLADRVPYEQYFGPGTRLTVT.

The V and J genes are TRBV11-2 and TRBJ1-1; TRBD1 might be the D (5 bases). The V end lost 5 bases, the J end lost 0 bases, and 13 bases lay between the germline ends. The CDR3 totals 15 residues. Per the germline V gene, CDR1 is SGHAT and CDR2 is FQNNGV. CDR3 DNA sequence: TGTGCCAGCAGCATAAAGACAGAATTGAACACTGAAGCTTTCTTT. Protein: CASSIKTELNTEAFF.

This clone was picked up one time. The genes are TRBV5-1 and TRBJ1-4; 7 bases match TRBD1. V shed 1 base, J shed 8 bases, and the junction held 5 bases outside the gene matches. The CDR3 is made up of 14 amino acids. Germline V lookup: CDR1 SGHRS, CDR2 YFSETQ. In nucleotides, the CDR3 is TGCGCCAGCAGCTTGCGGCAGGGGGGAGAAAAACTGTTTTTT. Protein: CASSLRQGGEKLFF. Looking up the rest from reference TRBV5-1 and TRBJ1-4 gives the full variable domain: KAGVTQTPRYLIKTRGQQVTLSCSPISGHRSVSWYQQTPGQGLQFLFEYFSETQRNKGNFPGRFSGRQFSNSRSEMNVSTLELGDSALYLCASSLRQGGEKLFFGSGTQLSVL.

This clone was seen only a few times. This chain joins TRBV2 and TRBJ2-7, with unresolved D. Trimming took 5 bases from V and 5 from J, leaving 7 bases between them. This CDR3 is 11 amino acids long. The V gene's germline CDR1 is SNHLY and CDR2 FYNNEI. CDR3 sequence: CASSTRDEQYF. The DNA of the CDR3 is TGTGCCAGCAGTACGCGTGACGAGCAGTACTTC.

The chain employs TRBV2 and TRBJ1-1; no clear D. The germline CDR1 and CDR2 sequences are SNHLY and FYNNEI. CDR3 length: 13 residues. V lost 8 bases and J 5 bases, leaving 15 bases between the germline ends. CDR3 residues: CASPSGRGTEAFF. CDR3 nucleotides: TGTGCCAGCCCGAGCGGGCGAGGGACTGAAGCTTTCTTT. Filled out from reference TRBV2 and TRBJ1-1, the complete variable domain reads EPEVTQTPSHQVTQMGQEVILRCVPISNHLYFYWYRQILGQKVEFLVSFYNNEISEKSEIFDDQFSVERPDGSNFTLKIRSTKLEDSAMYFCASPSGRGTEAFFGQGTRLTVV.

A few counts support this clone. The chain has TRBV11-2 and TRBJ2-1; D is possibly TRBD1 or TRBD2 (5 bases each). With 5 bases removed from V and 9 bases from J, the gap between germline ends came to 17 bases. The CDR3 totals 14 residues. Per the germline V gene, CDR1 is SGHAT and CDR2 is FQNNGV. The CDR3 here is CASSPGGLGTEQFF. Here the CDR3 DNA reads TGTGCCAGCAGCCCAGGAGGTCTCGGGACTGAGCAGTTCTTC.

The rearrangement links TRBV6-6 to TRBJ1-1, with D unresolved. From germline, CDR1 is MNHNY and CDR2 SVGAGI (reference sequence). Deletions cut 6 bases from V and 0 bases from J, with 8 bases between. This CDR3 is built from 13 residues. CDR3 sequence reads: CASSRSLNTEAFF. In DNA form, the CDR3 reads TGTGCCAGCAGCCGTAGTTTGAACACTGAAGCTTTCTTT.

V gene TRBV6-5 combines with J gene TRBJ2-1; D unclear. This CDR3 comprises 15 residues. Trimming removed 5 bases from V and 6 bases from J, with 17 bases in between. Germline CDR1 and CDR2: MNHEY and SVGAGI. The CDR3 DNA reads as TGTGCCAGCAGTAGAATAGGTGGCTTGGTCAATGAGCAGTTCTTC. Translation gives CASSRIGGLVNEQFF.

The V and J genes are TRBV11-1 and TRBJ2-7, with 12 bases identical to TRBD2. V was pared by 5 bases and J by 4 bases, with 6 bases of the junction left unmatched. The V gene's germline CDR1 is SGHAT and CDR2 FQDESV (reference sequence). This CDR3 is 15 amino acids long. The DNA of the CDR3 is TGTGCCAGCAGCCAGCTAGCGGGAGGGGCGTACGAGCAGTACTTC. This sequence encodes CASSQLAGGAYEQYF.